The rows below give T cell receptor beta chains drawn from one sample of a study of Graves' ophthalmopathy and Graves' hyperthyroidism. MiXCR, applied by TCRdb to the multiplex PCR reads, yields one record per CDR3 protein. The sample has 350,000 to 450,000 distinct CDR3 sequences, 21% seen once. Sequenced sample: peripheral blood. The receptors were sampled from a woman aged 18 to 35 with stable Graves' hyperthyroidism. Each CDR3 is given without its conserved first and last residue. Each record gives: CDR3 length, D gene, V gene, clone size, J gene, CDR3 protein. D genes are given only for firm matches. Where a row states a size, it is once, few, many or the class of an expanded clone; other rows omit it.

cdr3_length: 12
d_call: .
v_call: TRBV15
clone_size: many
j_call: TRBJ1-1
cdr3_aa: ATSFSTAYTEAF

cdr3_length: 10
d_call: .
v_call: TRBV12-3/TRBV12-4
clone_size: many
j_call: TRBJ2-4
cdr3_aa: ASSLDRNIQY

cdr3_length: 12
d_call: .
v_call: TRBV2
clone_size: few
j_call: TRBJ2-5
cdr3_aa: ASSVVVVGETQY

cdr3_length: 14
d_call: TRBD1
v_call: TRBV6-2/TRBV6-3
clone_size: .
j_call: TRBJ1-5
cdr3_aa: ASSFPGTGLNQPQH

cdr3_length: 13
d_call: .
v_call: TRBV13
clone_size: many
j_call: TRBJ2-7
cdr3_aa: ASSSAPRTIYEQY

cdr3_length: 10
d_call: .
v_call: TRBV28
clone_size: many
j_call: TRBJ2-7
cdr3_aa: ASRPAAYEQY

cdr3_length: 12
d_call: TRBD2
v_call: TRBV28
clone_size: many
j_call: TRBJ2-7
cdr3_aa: ASSYSGTTYEQY

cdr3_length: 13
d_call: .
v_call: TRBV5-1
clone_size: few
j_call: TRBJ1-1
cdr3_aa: ASSLGGPRATEAF

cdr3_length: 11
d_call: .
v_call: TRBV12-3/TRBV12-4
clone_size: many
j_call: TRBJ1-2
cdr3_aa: ASSLGEYYGYT

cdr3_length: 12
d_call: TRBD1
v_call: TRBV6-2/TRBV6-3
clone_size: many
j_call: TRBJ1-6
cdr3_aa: ASTNRGDRGPLH

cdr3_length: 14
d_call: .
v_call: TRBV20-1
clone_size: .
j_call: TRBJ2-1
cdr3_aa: SAEGASGSSDNEQF

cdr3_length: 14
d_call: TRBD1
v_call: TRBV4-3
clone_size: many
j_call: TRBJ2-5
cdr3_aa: ASSSTPGGAGETQY

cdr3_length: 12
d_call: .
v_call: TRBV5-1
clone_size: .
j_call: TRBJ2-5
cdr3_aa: ASSLGGDLETQY

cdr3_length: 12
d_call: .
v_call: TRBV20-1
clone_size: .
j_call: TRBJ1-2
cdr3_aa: SARYSLGEYGYT